Reported below is one T cell receptor beta chain. A J-beta primer mix and a sample-barcoded 5' primer were used in a second PCR of about 6 to 12 cycles. A 12-random-nucleotide template-switch adaptor tagged each cDNA molecule. MiXCR, applied by TCRdb to the 5' RACE reads, yields one record per CDR3 protein. The table shows 1,800,000 or so distinct CDR3 sequences, with around 42% occurring only once. The sample originates from a study of blood T cells in healthy people across ages. Trimming left V 6 bases short and J 9 bases short, with 14 bases between. Germline V lookup: CDR1 SGHTA, CDR2 FQGTGA. The CDR3 is 12 residues long. Total RNA, at least 5.5 micrograms per sample, came from PBMCs.

The sample consisted of blood. The receptor was isolated from a human donor in good health. V gene TRBV7-3 combines with J gene TRBJ1-2; TRBD1 might be the D (6 bases). As DNA, the CDR3 is TGTGCCAGCAGTTGGAGAAGGGGGAGCTACACCTTC. Translating it yields CASSWRRGSYTF.